The rows below give T cell receptor beta chains drawn from one sample of a study of radiotherapy plus CTLA-4 blockade in lung cancer. Sequenced by immunoSEQ multiplex PCR; TCRdb stores in-frame clones only, minus some. This table has around 120,000 clones, 78% appearing once. This specimen was peripheral blood, taken from a patient treated with radiotherapy plus ipilimumab. Every receptor here comes from a human donor with non-small cell lung cancer who had a partial response to radiotherapy plus ipilimumab. The CDR3 runs from the conserved cysteine through the conserved F or W. Each record gives: J gene, clone size, V gene, D gene, CDR3 protein, CDR3 DNA. D genes are given only for firm matches. Not every row has a clone size; where given, it reads once, few, many or a size class.

TRBJ2-7	-	TRBV5-4	-	CASSLAGSYEQYF	TGTGCCAGCAGCTTGGCCGGGTCCTACGAGCAGTACTTC
TRBJ1-6	few	TRBV9	-	CASSVGSGTRNSPLHF	TGTGCCAGCAGCGTAGGTTCGGGGACACGAAATTCACCCCTCCACTTT
TRBJ1-1	-	TRBV6-5	-	CASHTDMNTEAFF	TGTGCCAGCCATACAGACATGAACACTGAAGCTTTCTTT
TRBJ1-2	-	TRBV28	-	CASSRAGESGYTF	TGTGCCAGCAGTCGGGCAGGGGAAAGTGGCTACACCTTC
TRBJ2-2	-	TRBV29-1	TRBD1	CSVEDPDRGNTGELFF	TGCAGCGTTGAAGACCCGGACAGGGGAAACACCGGGGAGCTGTTTTTT
TRBJ2-1	once	TRBV28	TRBD2	CASSLPLAGTDEQFF	TGTGCCAGCAGTTTACCTTTAGCGGGAACAGATGAGCAGTTCTTC
TRBJ1-3	-	TRBV28	TRBD1	CASRDIRTGTNSGNTIYF	TGTGCCAGCAGGGATATTAGGACAGGGACTAACTCTGGAAACACCATATATTTT
TRBJ2-7	-	TRBV28	-	CASSLYSKGAYEQYF	TGTGCCAGCAGTTTATACAGTAAAGGTGCCTACGAGCAGTACTTC
TRBJ1-2	-	TRBV6-5	-	CASSSRYSLNYGYTF	TGTGCCAGCAGTTCCCGCTACAGTCTCAACTATGGCTACACCTTC
TRBJ2-7	-	TRBV14	-	CASSQGPYEQYF	TGTGCCAGCAGCCAGGGGCCCTACGAGCAGTACTTC
TRBJ1-1	once	TRBV7-2	-	CASSLTSRDYEAFF	TGTGCCAGCAGCCTTACCTCTCGGGATTACGAAGCTTTCTTT
TRBJ2-1	once	TRBV30	-	CAWSRVQRTLGNEQFF	TGTGCCTGGAGTCGGGTACAGCGGACCTTAGGCAATGAGCAGTTCTTC
TRBJ2-7	-	TRBV19	-	CASSIGVAAPYEQYF	TGTGCCAGTAGTATTGGGGTAGCGGCCCCCTACGAGCAGTACTTC
TRBJ1-1	-	TRBV25-1	-	CASSANRNTEAFF	TGTGCCAGCAGCGCGAACAGAAACACTGAAGCTTTCTTT
TRBJ1-4	-	TRBV18	TRBD1	CASSGQGATTNEKLFF	TGTGCCAGCTCCGGACAGGGGGCAACAACTAATGAAAAACTGTTTTTT
TRBJ1-1	-	TRBV5-4	-	CASSLQREHTEAFF	TGTGCCAGCAGCTTGCAGAGGGAACACACTGAAGCTTTCTTT
TRBJ2-7	-	TRBV19	TRBD1	CASSIQGQGPREQYF	TGTGCCAGTAGTATTCAAGGACAGGGGCCGAGGGAGCAGTACTTC
TRBJ1-2	-	TRBV6-5	-	CASSSTSGEGYTF	TGTGCCAGCAGTTCGACCTCAGGGGAGGGCTACACCTTC